This T cell receptor (beta chain) was captured by sequencing in a study of blood T cells in healthy people across ages. PBMCs were isolated at a quantity of at least 7 million per sample. RNA extraction gave at least 6 micrograms of total RNA per sample. Then a second PCR, running about 6 to 12 cycles, was carried out with a sample-barcoded 5' primer and a J-beta primer mix. A single record per CDR3 protein comes from TCRdb applying MiXCR to the 5' RACE reads. The sample holds about 830,000 distinct CDR3 sequences, 62% seen once. Source material: blood. The clonotype comes from a man younger than 45 in good health.

DNA of the CDR3: TGCGCCAGCAGCCAAGAATTTAACAGGGGTACGCACGAGCAGTACTTC. Translated, it gives CASSQEFNRGTHEQYF. The chain joins TRBV4-3 to TRBJ2-7, with 7 nucleotides matching TRBD1. Germline V gives CDR1 LGHNA, CDR2 YSLEER. V gave up 0 bases and J gave up 5 bases; unmatched junction bases: 10. The CDR3 totals 16 residues.